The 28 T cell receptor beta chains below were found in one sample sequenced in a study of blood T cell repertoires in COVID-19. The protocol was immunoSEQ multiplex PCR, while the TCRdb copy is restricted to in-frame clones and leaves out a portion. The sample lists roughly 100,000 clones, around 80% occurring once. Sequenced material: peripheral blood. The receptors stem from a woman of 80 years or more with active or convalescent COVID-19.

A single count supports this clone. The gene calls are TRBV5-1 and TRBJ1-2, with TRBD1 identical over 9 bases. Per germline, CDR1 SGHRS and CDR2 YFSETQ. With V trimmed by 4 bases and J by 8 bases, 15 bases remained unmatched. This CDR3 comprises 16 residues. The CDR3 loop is CASSQTRQGVSQGYTF. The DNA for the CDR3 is TGCGCCAGCAGCCAGACCAGACAGGGGGTCAGTCAAGGCTACACCTTC.

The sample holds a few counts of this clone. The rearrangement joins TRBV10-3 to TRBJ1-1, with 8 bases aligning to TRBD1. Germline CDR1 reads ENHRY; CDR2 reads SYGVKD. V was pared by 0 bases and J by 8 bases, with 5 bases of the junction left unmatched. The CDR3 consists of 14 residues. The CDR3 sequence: CAISESGQELEAFF. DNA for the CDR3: TGTGCCATCAGTGAGTCGGGACAGGAACTAGAAGCTTTCTTT.

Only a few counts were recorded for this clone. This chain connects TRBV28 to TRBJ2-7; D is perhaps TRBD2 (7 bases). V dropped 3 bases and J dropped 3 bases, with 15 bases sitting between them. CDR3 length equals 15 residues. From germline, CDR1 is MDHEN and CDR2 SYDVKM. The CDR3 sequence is CASSFLAEGDYEQYF. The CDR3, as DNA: TGTGCCAGCAGTTTCCTAGCGGAGGGGGACTACGAGCAGTACTTC.

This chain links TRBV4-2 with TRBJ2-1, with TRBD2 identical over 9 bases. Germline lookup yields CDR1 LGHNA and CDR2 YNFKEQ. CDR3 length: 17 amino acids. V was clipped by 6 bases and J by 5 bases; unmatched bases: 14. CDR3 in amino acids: CASSPLLRGGRNNEQFF. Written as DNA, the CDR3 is TGTGCCAGCAGTCCTCTTTTGCGGGGGGGGCGGAACAATGAGCAGTTCTTC.

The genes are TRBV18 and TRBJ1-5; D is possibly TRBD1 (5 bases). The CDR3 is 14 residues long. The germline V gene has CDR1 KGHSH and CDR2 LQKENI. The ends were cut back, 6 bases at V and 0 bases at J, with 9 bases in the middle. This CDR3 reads CASSQGVSNQPQHF. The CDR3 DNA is TGTGCCAGCTCTCAAGGGGTTAGCAATCAGCCCCAGCATTTT.

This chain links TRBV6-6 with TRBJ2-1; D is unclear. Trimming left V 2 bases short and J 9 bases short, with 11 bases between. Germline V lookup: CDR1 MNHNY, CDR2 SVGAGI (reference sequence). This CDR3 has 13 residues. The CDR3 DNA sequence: TGTGCCAGCAGTTACCCCTATACGCCTGAGCAGTTCTTC. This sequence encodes CASSYPYTPEQFF.

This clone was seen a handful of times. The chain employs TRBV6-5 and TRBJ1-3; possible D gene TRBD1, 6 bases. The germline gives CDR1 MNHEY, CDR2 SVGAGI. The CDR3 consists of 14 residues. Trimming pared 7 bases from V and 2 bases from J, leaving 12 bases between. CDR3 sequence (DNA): TGTGCCAGCAAAAGGTCAGGGGCTGGAAACACCATATATTTT. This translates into CASKRSGAGNTIYF.

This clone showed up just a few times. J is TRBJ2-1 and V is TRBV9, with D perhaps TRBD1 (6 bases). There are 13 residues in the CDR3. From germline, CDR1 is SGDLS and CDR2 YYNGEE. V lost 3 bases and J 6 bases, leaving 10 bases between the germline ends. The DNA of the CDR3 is TGTGCCAGCAGCGCCGCAGGGGCCAATGAGCAGTTCTTC. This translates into CASSAAGANEQFF.

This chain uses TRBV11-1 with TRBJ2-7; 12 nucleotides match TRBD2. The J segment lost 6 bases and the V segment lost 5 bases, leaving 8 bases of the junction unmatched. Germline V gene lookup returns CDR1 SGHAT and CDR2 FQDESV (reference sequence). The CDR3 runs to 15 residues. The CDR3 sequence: CASSGRTSGNLEQYF. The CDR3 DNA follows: TGTGCCAGCAGCGGCAGGACTAGCGGGAATCTCGAGCAGTACTTC.

The DNA of the CDR3 is TGTGCCAGCAGCTTAGTGTTGGTAACAGGGGTTGATAATGAGCAGTTCTTC. Its translation: CASSLVLVTGVDNEQFF. The V call is TRBV7-9, the J call TRBJ2-1; 7 bases fit TRBD1. The CDR3 consists of 17 residues. CDR1 is SEHNR, CDR2 FQNEAQ, per germline (reference sequence). V trimming: 1 base; J trimming: 7 bases; junction bases outside the gene matches: 13.

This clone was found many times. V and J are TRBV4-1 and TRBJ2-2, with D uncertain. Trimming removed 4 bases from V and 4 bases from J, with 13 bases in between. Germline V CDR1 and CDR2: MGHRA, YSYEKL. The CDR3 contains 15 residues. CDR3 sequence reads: CASSPEPNFTGELFF. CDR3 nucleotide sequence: TGCGCCAGCAGCCCAGAACCGAACTTCACCGGGGAGCTGTTTTTT.

The CDR3 bases are TGTGCCTCTAGCTGGGCAGGGAACACTGAAGCTTTCTTT. Protein product: CASSWAGNTEAFF. This rearrangement joins TRBV9 to TRBJ1-1; no definite D call. This CDR3 is 13 amino acids long. V lost 10 bases and J 1 base, leaving 14 bases between the germline ends. The germline gives CDR1 SGDLS, CDR2 YYNGEE. Full variable domain (remainder filled in from reference TRBV9 and TRBJ1-1): DSGVTQTPKHLITATGQRVTLRCSPRSGDLSVYWYQQSLDQGLQFLIQYYNGEERAKGNILERFSAQQFPDLHSELNLSSLELGDSALYFCASSWAGNTEAFFGQGTRLTVV.

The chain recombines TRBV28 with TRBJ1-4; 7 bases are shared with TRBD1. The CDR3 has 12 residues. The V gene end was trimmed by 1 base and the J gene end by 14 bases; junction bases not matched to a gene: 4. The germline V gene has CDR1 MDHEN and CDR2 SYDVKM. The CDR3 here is CASSLLDRALFF. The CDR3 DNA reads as TGTGCCAGCAGTTTATTAGACAGGGCTCTGTTTTTT. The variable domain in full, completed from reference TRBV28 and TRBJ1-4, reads DVKVTQSSRYLVKRTGEKVFLECVQDMDHENMFWYRQDPGLGLRLIYFSYDVKMKEKGDIPEGYSVSREKKERFSLILESASTNQTSMYLCASSLLDRALFFGSGTQLSVL.

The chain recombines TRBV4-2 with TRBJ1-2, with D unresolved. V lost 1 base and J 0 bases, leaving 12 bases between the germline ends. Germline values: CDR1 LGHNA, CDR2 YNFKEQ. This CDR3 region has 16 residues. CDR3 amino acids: CASSQGWVAANYGYTF. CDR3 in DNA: TGTGCCAGCAGCCAAGGGTGGGTAGCTGCTAACTATGGCTACACCTTC.

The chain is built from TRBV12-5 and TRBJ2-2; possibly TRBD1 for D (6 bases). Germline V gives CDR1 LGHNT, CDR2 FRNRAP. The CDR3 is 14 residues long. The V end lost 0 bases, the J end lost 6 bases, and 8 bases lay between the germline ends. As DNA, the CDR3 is TGTGCTAGTGGTTTGGTAACAGGGTCCGGGGAGCTGTTTTTT. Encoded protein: CASGLVTGSGELFF.

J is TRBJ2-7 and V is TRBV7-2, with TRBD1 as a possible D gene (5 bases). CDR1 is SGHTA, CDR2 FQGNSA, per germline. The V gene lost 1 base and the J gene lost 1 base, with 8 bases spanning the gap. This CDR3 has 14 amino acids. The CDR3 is CASSLGDSSYEQYF. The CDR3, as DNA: TGTGCCAGCAGCTTAGGTGACAGTTCCTACGAGCAGTACTTC.

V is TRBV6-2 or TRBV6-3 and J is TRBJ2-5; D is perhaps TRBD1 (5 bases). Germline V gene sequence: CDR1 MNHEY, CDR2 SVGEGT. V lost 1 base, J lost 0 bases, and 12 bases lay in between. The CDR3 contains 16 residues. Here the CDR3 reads CASSYWLGRNQETQYF. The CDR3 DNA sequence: TGTGCCAGCAGTTACTGGTTGGGGCGGAACCAAGAGACCCAGTACTTC.

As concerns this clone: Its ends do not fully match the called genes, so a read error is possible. CDR3 sequence: CASSRGQGTDTQYF. Written as DNA, the CDR3 is TGTGCTAGCAGCCGGGGACAGGGCACAGATACGCAGTATTTT. The genes are TRBV7-7 and TRBJ2-3, with 8 bases identical to TRBD1. Germline lookup yields CDR1 SSHAT and CDR2 FNYEAQ (reference sequence). The CDR3 is 14 residues long.

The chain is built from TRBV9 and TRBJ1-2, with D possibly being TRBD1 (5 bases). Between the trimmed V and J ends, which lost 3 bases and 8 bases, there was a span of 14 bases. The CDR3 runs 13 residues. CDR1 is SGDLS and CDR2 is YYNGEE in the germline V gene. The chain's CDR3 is CASSARQGIGYTF. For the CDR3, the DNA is TGTGCCAGCAGCGCAAGGCAGGGAATCGGCTACACCTTC.

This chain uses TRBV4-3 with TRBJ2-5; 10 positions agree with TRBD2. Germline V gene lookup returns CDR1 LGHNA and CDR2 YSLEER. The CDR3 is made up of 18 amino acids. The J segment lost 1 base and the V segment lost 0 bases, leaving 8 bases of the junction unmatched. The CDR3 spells CASSQDLSSGGLQETQYF. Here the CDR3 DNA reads TGCGCCAGCAGCCAAGATTTGTCTAGCGGGGGCCTCCAAGAGACCCAGTACTTC.

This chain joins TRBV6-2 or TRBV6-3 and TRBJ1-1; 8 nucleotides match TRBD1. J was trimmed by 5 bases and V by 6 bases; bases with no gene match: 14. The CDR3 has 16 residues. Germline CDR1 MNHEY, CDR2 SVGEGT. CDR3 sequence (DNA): TGTGCCAGCAGCCCCGCCAGGGGGCGGATAAGGACTGAAGCTTTCTTT. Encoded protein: CASSPARGRIRTEAFF.

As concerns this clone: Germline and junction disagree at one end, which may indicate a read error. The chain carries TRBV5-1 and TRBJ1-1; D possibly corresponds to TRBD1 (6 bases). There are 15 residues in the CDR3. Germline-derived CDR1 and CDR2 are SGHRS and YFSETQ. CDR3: CASSLAQGMKTEAFF. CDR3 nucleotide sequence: TGCGCCAGCAGCTTGGCTCAGGGGATGAAAACTGAAGCTTTCTTT. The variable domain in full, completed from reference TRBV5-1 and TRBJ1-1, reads KAGVTQTPRYLIKTRGQQVTLSCSPISGHRSVSWYQQTPGQGLQFLFEYFSETQRNKGNFPGRFSGRQFSNSRSEMNVSTLELGDSALYLCASSLAQGMKTEAFFGQGTRLTVV.

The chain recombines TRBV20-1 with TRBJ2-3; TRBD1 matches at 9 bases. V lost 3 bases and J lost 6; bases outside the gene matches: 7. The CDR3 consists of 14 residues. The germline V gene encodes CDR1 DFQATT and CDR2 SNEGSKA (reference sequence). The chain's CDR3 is CSASYRGQLDTQYF. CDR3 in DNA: TGCAGTGCTAGTTACAGGGGGCAGCTGGATACGCAGTATTTT.

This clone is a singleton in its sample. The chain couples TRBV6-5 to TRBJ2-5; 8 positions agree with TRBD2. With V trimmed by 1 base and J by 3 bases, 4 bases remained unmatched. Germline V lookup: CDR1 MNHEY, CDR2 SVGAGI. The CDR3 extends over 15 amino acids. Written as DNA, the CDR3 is TGTGCCAGCAGTTACTACGGGGGGGCCGAAGAGACCCAGTACTTC. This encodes CASSYYGGAEETQYF.

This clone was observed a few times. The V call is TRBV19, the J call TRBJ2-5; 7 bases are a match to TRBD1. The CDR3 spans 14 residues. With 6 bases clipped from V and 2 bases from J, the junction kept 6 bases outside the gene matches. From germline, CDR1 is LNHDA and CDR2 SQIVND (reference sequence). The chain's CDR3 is CASSPAGGQETQYF. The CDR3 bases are TGTGCCAGTAGCCCCGCAGGGGGTCAAGAGACCCAGTACTTC. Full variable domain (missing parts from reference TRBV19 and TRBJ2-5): DGGITQSPKYLFRKEGQNVTLSCEQNLNHDAMYWYRQDPGQGLRLIYYSQIVNDFQKGDIAEGYSVSREKKESFPLTVTSAQKNPTAFYLCASSPAGGQETQYFGPGTRLLVL.

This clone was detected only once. Written as DNA, the CDR3 is TGCGCCAGCCCCCCGGACAGGGAACTCATGAACACTGAAGCTTTCTTT. Its translation: CASPPDRELMNTEAFF. The chain links TRBV10-1 to TRBJ1-1; 8 bases map to TRBD1. This CDR3 is 16 amino acids long. Per germline, CDR1 WNHNN and CDR2 SYGVQD (reference sequence). The V gene end was trimmed by 8 bases and the J gene end by 0 bases; junction bases not matched to a gene: 11.

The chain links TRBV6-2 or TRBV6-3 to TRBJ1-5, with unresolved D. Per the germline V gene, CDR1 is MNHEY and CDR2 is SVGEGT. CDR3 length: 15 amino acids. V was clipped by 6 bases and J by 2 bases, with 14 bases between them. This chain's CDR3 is CASSPTRVGNQPQHF. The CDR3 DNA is TGTGCCAGCAGCCCTACGAGGGTTGGCAATCAGCCCCAGCATTTT.

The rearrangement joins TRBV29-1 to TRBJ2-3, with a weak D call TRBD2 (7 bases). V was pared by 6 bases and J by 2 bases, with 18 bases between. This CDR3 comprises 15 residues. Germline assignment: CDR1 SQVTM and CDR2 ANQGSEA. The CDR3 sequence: CSVNLRGGFTDTQYF. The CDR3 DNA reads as TGCAGCGTCAATCTAAGGGGGGGGTTCACAGATACGCAGTATTTT.